These 5 T cell receptor beta chains came from one sample sequenced in a study of T cell clonality in common variable immunodeficiency. Produced via immunoSEQ multiplex PCR; TCRdb's table is partial and in-frame only. Altogether 50,000 to 65,000 clones were found in the sample, and no singletons occur. Sequencing was carried out using peripheral blood mononuclear cells. The receptors were gathered from a person aged 18 to 70 in good health.

This clone was detected many times. Read coverage stops 3 residues before the CDR3 terminus; the germline J gene supplies the remainder. The J gene is TRBJ1-1, the V gene TRBV10-3; perhaps TRBD1 as D (6 bases). The CDR3 totals 15 residues. CDR1 ENHRY and CDR2 SYGVKD come from the germline V gene. Trimming removed 5 bases at V and 4 bases at J, with 17 bases between. The CDR3 reads CAISQRGGSSTEAFF. The covered CDR3 bases are TGTGCCATCAGTCAGAGGGGGGGGTCGAGCACTGAA.

This clone has ten or more counts. The read ends 3 residues before the CDR3 terminus; that terminus is restored from the germline J gene. The genes are TRBV19 and TRBJ1-6; TRBD1 matches 7 bases. Germline CDR1 is LNHDA and CDR2 is SQIVND (reference sequence). CDR3 length equals 16 residues. V shed 2 bases and J 6 bases; nucleotides not matched to a gene: 7. The covered CDR3 bases are TGTGCCAGTAGTATATTCGACAGGGCCCTTAATTCACCC. The encoded protein is CASSIFDRALNSP. The entire CDR3 protein is CASSIFDRALNSPLHF.

This clone was counted ten times or more. Read sequence stops 3 residues before the CDR3 end, and the germline J gene provides the missing end. The chain links TRBV5-5 to TRBJ2-7; D is possibly TRBD1 (6 bases). V was cut by 5 bases and J by 3 bases, with 18 bases left in between. Per the germline V gene, CDR1 is SGHKS and CDR2 is YYEKEE (reference sequence). The CDR3 runs to 15 residues. The CDR3 reads CASSSGTFFVYEQYF. CDR3 bases read: TGTGCCAGCAGTTCCGGGACATTCTTCGTCTACGAG.

This clone was counted ten times or more. The read finishes 3 residues shy of the CDR3 end, and the germline J gene is used to complete it. The chain couples TRBV5-1 to TRBJ1-1; D uncertain. This CDR3 spans 14 amino acids. Germline loops: CDR1 SGHRS, CDR2 YFSETQ. The chain's CDR3 is CASSLASGATEAFF. The covered CDR3 bases are TGCGCCAGCAGCTTGGCGTCAGGCGCTACCGAA.

This clone was observed at least ten times. CDR3 DNA, as far as it was read: TGTGCCAGTACCGGGGGGCTTTCCGAG. Translated, it gives CASTGGLSE. The complete CDR3 protein is CASTGGLSEQYF. The rearrangement links TRBV19 to TRBJ2-7; perhaps TRBD2 as D (7 bases). The sequenced fragment ends 3 residues before the CDR3 boundary, so the rest is inferred from the germline J gene. From germline, CDR1 is LNHDA and CDR2 SQIVND (reference sequence). The CDR3 has 12 amino acids. V was cut by 7 bases and J by 6 bases, with 13 bases left in between.